This T cell receptor (beta chain) was captured in a study of blood T cell repertoires in COVID-19 (dated by TCRdb to the early 2020s). Study-level background: Samples covering the acute and convalescent phases of COVID-19 were provided by collaborators in the United States, Italy and Spain. The prospective study material was composed of cDNA or gDNA derived from T cells, B-cell-depleted T cells, or PBMCs. The dataset comprised deeply sampled blood TCRbeta repertoires from subjects exposed to, actively infected with, or recovered from COVID-19. The repertoires were released in a freely available public database intended as a resource for research on the immune response to SARS-CoV-2. The samples were drawn from two sources: the first 160 participants of the ongoing ImmuneRACE study, and 1,200 or so subjects contributed by 6 global collaborators. The sample metadata nearly always contained a de-identified subject ID, COVID-19 status, age in years and sex. HLA class I and class II types, where available, came from metadata supplied by the sample provider rather than from assay-based typing.

General findings and caveats noted by the study authors: The amount of clinical and demographic metadata varied by source and participant and was provided uncurated.

TCRbeta CDR3 regions were amplified from genomic DNA using the immunoSEQ Assay, a bias-controlled multiplex PCR. The study's own analysis went as follows. Within the assay, amplification of reference gene primers was used to estimate how many nucleated cells each sample contained. To quantify the absolute abundance of each unique TCRbeta CDR3 rearrangement, sequence reads were collapsed and filtered. For each sample, productive Simpson clonality was calculated as the square root of Simpson's diversity index over productive rearrangements. In TCRdb, the immuneACCESS table is reduced to in-frame sequences with V and J assigned. These tables do not hold every clone; where another copy was compared, an unresolved V gene accounts for under half, and the others remain unexplained. V and J calls and clone size are copied from that table; D and trimming were computed from the DNA. In all, the sample holds about 300,000 clones, and 70% to 85% of those were seen once. The ten largest clones capture over 1.3% of the sample.

As concerns this clone: The specificity of this receptor is unknown. No base qualities exist here, and no much larger clone lies one base off it.

Between the V and J ends, shortened by 1 base and 2 bases respectively, the junction contains 15 bases. The CDR3 starts with the cysteine, ends with the phenylalanine, and has 16 residues. Only the CDR3 region is kept as DNA, spanning 48 bases read in frame from base 1. CDR1 SGHNT and CDR2 YYREEE were looked up in the germline V gene (reference sequence). One collaborating source in Seattle enrolled patients while the patients were actively infected and followed the patients over time throughout the course of disease. Collaborating institutions collected whole blood in K2EDTA tubes following their own protocols. For TCRbeta analysis, collaborators shipped samples as frozen whole blood, isolated PBMCs, or DNA extracted from either of those sample types.

The origin of this receptor is a human donor with COVID-19, enrolled during active disease. The donor label of this sample is uncertain. The specimen sequenced was peripheral blood. The V and J genes are TRBV5-4 and TRBJ1-2, and TRBD1 may be the D gene, going by 6 matching bases. The CDR3 is CASSLLQGLVNYGYTF. The nucleotides are TGTGCCAGCAGCTTGCTCCAGGGGCTTGTAAACTATGGCTACACCTTC.